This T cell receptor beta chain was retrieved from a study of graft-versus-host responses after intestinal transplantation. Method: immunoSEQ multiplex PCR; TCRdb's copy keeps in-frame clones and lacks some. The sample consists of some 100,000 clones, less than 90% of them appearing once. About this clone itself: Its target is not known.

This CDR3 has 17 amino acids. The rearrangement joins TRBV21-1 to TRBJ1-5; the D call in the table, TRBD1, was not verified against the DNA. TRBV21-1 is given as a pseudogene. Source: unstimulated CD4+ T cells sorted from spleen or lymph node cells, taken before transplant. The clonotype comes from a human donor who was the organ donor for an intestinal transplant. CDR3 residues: CASSKGGETGDNQPQHF. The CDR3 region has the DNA TGTGCCAGCAGCAAAGGTGGGGAGACAGGGGACAATCAGCCCCAGCATTTT.